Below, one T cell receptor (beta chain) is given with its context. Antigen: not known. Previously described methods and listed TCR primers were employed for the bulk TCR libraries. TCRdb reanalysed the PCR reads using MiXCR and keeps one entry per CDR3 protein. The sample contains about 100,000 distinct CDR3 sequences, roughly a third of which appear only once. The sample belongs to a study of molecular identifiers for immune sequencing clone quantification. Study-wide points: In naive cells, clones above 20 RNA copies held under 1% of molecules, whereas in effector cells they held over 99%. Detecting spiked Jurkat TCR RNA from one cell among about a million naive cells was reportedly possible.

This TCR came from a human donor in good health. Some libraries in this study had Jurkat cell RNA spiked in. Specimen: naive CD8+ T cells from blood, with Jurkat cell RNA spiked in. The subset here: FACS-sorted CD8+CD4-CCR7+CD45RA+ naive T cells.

In DNA form, the CDR3 reads TGTGCCAGCAGGCCGGGACAGTCCACTGTGGAGCAGTACTTC. It encodes CASRPGQSTVEQYF. The chain joins TRBV28 to TRBJ2-7, with 7 positions matching TRBD1. With V trimmed by 6 bases and J by 7 bases, 12 bases remained unmatched. This CDR3 spans 14 amino acids. Germline CDR1 reads MDHEN; CDR2 reads SYDVKM.